Reported below is one T cell receptor beta chain. Antigen unknown. This record belongs to a study of cytotoxic CD8 clonotypes in ibrutinib-treated CLL. Whole-study findings and limits: Sustained-remission and progressing patients' sampling times differed.

CDR3 size: 12 residues. The V end was cut by 0 bases, the J end by 9 bases, with 10 bases between. Germline loops: CDR1 GTSNPN, CDR2 SVGIG (reference sequence). The table came from immunoSEQ multiplex PCR; TCRdb's copy has only in-frame clones and leaves some out. Among fewer than 50,000 clones listed, nearly 70% were seen once. Sequences were derived from PBMCs, sampled after 12 months of ibrutinib treatment. This clonotype was obtained from a human donor with chronic lymphocytic leukemia. The chain links TRBV30 to TRBJ2-3, with D possibly TRBD1 on 6 matching bases. In DNA, the CDR3 is TGTGCCTGGAGTGTACAGGGACGGACGCAGTATTTT. Translation: CAWSVQGRTQYF.